This entry is about one T cell receptor beta chain. Its matching antigen is unknown. The data originate from a study of early T cells in non-severe SARS-CoV-2 infection. Study observations and caveats: Matching results from VDJdb favored anti-spike CD8 responses, leaving private and CD4 specificities undetected.

TCRdb reanalysed the 5' RACE reads using MiXCR and keeps one entry per CDR3 protein. This table holds roughly 34,000 distinct CDR3 sequences, about 4.5% found once. The CDR3 totals 14 residues. V was trimmed by 6 bases and J by 1 base, leaving 12 bases between them. This chain uses TRBV12-3 or TRBV12-4 with TRBJ1-1, with D possibly TRBD1 on 6 matching bases. The clonotype was recovered from an adult who was a healthcare worker with PCR-confirmed SARS-CoV-2 infection or an uninfected control (not recorded which). The sequenced sample consisted of whole blood. In DNA form, the CDR3 reads TGTGCCAGCAGCCGAGGGACACCGAACACTGAAGCTTTCTTT. It encodes CASSRGTPNTEAFF.